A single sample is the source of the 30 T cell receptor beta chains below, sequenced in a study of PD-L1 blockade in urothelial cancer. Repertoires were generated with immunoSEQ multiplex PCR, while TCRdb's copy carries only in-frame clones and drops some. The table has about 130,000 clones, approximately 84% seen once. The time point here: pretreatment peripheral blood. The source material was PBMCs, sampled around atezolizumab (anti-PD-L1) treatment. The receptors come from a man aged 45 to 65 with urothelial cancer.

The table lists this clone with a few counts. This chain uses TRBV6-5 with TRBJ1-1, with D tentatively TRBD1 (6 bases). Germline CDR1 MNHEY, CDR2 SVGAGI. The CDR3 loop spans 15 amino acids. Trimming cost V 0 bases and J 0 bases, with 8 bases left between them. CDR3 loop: CASSYSGTLNTEAFF. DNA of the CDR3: TGTGCCAGCAGTTACTCCGGGACACTGAACACTGAAGCTTTCTTT.

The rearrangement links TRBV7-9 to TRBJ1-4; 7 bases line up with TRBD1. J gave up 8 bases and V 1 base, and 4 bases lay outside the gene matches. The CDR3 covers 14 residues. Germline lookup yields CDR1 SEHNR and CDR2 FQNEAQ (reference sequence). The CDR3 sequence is CASSLGQGGEKLFF. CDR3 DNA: TGTGCCAGCAGCTTAGGACAGGGCGGGGAAAAACTGTTTTTT.

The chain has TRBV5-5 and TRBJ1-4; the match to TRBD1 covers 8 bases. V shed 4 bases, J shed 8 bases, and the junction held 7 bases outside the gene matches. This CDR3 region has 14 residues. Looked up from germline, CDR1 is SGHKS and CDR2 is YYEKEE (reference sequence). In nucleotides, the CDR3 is TGTGCCAGCAGCGCCGGGACAGGTGGCGAAAAACTGTTTTTT. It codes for CASSAGTGGEKLFF.

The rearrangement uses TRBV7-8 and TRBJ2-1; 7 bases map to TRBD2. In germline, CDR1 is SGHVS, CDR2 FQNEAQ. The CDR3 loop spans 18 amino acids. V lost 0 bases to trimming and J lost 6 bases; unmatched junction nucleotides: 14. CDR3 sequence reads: CASSLARGGGRGFNEQFF. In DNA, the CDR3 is TGTGCCAGCAGCTTAGCGCGGGGTGGCGGGAGAGGGTTCAATGAGCAGTTCTTC. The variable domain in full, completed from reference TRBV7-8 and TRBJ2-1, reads GAGVSQSPRYKVAKRGQDVALRCDPISGHVSLFWYQQALGQGPEFLTYFQNEAQLDKSGLPSDRFFAERPEGSVSTLKIQRTQQEDSAVYLCASSLARGGGRGFNEQFFGPGTRLTVL.

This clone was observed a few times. CDR3 coding DNA: TGTGCCAGCAGTCGTGACCCCAATAGCGGGAGAAATGAGCAGTTCTTC. It specifies CASSRDPNSGRNEQFF. The V call is TRBV6-6, the J call TRBJ2-1; 9 nucleotides line up with TRBD2. Germline values: CDR1 MNHNY, CDR2 SVGAGI (reference sequence). The CDR3 covers 16 residues. The V segment lost 5 bases and the J segment 7 bases; nucleotides outside the gene matches: 12.

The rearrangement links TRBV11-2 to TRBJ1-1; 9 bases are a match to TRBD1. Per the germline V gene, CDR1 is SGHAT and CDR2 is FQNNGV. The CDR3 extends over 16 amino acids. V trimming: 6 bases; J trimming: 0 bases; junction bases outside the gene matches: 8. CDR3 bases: TGTGCCAGCAGGCCGGGACAGGGTTTCATGAACACTGAAGCTTTCTTT. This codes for CASRPGQGFMNTEAFF.

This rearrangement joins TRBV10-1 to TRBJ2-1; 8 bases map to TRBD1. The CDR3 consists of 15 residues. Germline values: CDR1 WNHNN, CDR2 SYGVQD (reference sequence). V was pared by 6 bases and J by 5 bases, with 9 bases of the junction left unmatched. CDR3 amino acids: CASRGAGTGNNEQFF. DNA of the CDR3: TGCGCCAGCAGAGGGGCCGGGACAGGAAACAATGAGCAGTTCTTC.

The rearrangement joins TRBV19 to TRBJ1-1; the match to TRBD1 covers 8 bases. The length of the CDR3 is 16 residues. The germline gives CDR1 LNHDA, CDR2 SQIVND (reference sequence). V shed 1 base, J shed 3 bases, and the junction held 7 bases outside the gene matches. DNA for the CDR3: TGTGCCAGTAGTATAGCCCGGACAGGGAGATACACTGAAGCTTTCTTT. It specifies CASSIARTGRYTEAFF. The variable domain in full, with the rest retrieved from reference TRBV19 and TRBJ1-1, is DGGITQSPKYLFRKEGQNVTLSCEQNLNHDAMYWYRQDPGQGLRLIYYSQIVNDFQKGDIAEGYSVSREKKESFPLTVTSAQKNPTAFYLCASSIARTGRYTEAFFGQGTRLTVV.

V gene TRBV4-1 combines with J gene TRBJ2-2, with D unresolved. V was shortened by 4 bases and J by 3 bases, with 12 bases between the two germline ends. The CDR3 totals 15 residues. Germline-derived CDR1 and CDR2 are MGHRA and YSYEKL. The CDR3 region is CASSRAFSDTGELFF. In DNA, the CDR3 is TGCGCCAGCAGCCGGGCATTCTCCGACACCGGGGAGCTGTTTTTT.

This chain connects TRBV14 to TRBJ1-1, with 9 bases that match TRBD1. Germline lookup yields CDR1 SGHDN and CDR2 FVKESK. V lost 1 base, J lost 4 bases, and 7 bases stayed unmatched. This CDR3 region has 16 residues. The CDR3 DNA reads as TGTGCCAGCAGCCAAGTAGTAGGACAGGGGCGCACTGAAGCTTTCTTT. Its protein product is CASSQVVGQGRTEAFF.

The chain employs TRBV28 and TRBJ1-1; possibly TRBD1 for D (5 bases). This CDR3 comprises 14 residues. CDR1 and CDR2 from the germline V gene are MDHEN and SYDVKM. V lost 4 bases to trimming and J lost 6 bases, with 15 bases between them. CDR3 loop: CASSSDGHLSEAFF. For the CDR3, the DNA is TGTGCCAGCAGTTCCGATGGACATCTTTCTGAAGCTTTCTTT.

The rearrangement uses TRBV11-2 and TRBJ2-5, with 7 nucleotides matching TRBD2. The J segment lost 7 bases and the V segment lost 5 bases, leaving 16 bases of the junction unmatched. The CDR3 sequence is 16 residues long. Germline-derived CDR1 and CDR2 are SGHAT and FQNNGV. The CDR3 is CASSLGSGTGGGTQYF. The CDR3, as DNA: TGTGCCAGCAGCCTCGGGAGCGGGACTGGGGGGGGGACCCAGTACTTC.

The CDR3 loop reads CASSSGTSGTTQYF. CDR3 DNA sequence: TGTGCCAGCAGCTCCGGGACTAGCGGGACGACGCAGTATTTT. The chain links TRBV7-2 to TRBJ2-3, with 13 positions matching TRBD2. The CDR3 is made up of 14 amino acids. Per germline, CDR1 SGHTA and CDR2 FQGNSA. J gave up 9 bases and V 4 bases, and 4 bases lay outside the gene matches.

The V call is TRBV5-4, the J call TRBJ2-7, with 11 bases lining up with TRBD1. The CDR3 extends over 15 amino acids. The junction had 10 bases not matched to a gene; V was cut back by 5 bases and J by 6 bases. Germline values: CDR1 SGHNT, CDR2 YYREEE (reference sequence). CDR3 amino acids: CASRGGGQGASEQYF. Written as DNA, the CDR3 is TGTGCCAGCAGGGGGGGAGGACAGGGGGCCAGCGAGCAGTACTTC. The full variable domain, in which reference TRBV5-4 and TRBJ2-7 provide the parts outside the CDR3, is ETGVTQSPTHLIKTRGQQVTLRCSSQSGHNTVSWYQQALGQGPQFIFQYYREEENGRGNFPPRFSGLQFPNYSSELNVNALELDDSALYLCASRGGGQGASEQYFGPGTRLTVT.

CDR3 region: CAWSPLGQVGYYGYTF. CDR3 in DNA: TGTGCCTGGAGTCCCCTGGGACAGGTTGGGTACTATGGCTACACCTTC. The rearrangement uses TRBV30 and TRBJ1-2; 8 positions agree with TRBD1. Trimming took 2 bases from V and 3 from J; bases not matched to a gene: 11. The CDR3 is 16 amino acids. Germline V CDR1 and CDR2: GTSNPN, SVGIG (reference sequence).

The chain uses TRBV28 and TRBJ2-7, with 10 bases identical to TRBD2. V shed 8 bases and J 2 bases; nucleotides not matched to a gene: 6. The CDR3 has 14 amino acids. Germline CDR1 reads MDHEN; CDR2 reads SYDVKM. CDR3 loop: CASCRTSGAYEQYF. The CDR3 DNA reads TGTGCCAGCTGCCGGACTAGCGGAGCCTACGAGCAGTACTTC. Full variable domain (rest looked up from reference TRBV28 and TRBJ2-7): DVKVTQSSRYLVKRTGEKVFLECVQDMDHENMFWYRQDPGLGLRLIYFSYDVKMKEKGDIPEGYSVSREKKERFSLILESASTNQTSMYLCASCRTSGAYEQYFGPGTRLTVT.

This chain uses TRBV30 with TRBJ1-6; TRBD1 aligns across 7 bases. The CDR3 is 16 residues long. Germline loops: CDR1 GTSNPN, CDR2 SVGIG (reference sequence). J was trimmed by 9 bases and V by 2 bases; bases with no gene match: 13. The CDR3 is CAWSLTLGTEGSPLHF. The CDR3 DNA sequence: TGTGCCTGGAGTCTGACCTTGGGGACAGAAGGTTCACCCCTCCACTTT.

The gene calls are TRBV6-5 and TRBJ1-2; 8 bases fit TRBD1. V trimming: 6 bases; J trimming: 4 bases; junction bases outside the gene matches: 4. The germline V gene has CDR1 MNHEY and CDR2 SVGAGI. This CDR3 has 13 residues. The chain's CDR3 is CASRPQGGYGYTF. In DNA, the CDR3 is TGTGCCAGCAGACCACAGGGGGGCTATGGCTACACCTTC.

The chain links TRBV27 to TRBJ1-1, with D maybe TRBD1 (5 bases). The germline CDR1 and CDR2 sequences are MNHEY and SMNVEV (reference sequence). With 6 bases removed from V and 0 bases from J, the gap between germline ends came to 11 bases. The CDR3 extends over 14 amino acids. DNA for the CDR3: TGTGCCAGCAGGGGGGGGGTTCTGAACACTGAAGCTTTCTTT. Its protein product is CASRGGVLNTEAFF.

Here the CDR3 reads CASNGRGLNEQFF. The CDR3 DNA sequence: TGTGCCAGCAACGGACGGGGGTTGAATGAGCAGTTCTTC. The chain links TRBV11-2 to TRBJ2-1; possible D gene TRBD2, 6 bases. CDR3 length: 13 amino acids. Looked up from germline, CDR1 is SGHAT and CDR2 is FQNNGV. Trimming removed 7 bases from V and 7 bases from J, with 14 bases in between.

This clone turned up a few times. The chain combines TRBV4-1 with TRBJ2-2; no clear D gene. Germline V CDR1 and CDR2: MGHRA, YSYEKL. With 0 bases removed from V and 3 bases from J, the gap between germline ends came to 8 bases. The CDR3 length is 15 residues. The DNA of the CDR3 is TGCGCCAGCAGCCAAGATTACCAGTACACCGGGGAGCTGTTTTTT. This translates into CASSQDYQYTGELFF.

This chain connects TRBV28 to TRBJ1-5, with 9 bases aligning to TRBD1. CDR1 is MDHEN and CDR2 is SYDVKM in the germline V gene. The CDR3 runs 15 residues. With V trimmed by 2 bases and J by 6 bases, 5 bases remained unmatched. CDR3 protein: CASSLPRQGGQPQHF. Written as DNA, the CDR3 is TGTGCCAGCAGTTTACCAAGACAGGGGGGTCAGCCCCAGCATTTT.

CDR3 DNA: TGCGCCAGCAGCTTGGCGCTACAGGGAAAGGACGAGCAGTACTTC. The encoded protein is CASSLALQGKDEQYF. The chain couples TRBV5-1 to TRBJ2-7, with a possible D match to TRBD1 (6 bases). The V end was cut by 0 bases, the J end by 5 bases, with 15 bases between. The CDR3 has 15 amino acids. From germline, CDR1 is SGHRS and CDR2 YFSETQ.

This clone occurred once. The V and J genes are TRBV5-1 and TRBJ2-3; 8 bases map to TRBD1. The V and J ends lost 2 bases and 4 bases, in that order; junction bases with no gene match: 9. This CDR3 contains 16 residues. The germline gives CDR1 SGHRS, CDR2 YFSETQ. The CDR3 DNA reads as TGCGCCAGCAGCTTATCCGTCAGGGGGCTTGCAGATACGCAGTATTTT. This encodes CASSLSVRGLADTQYF. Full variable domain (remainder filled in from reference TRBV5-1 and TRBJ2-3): KAGVTQTPRYLIKTRGQQVTLSCSPISGHRSVSWYQQTPGQGLQFLFEYFSETQRNKGNFPGRFSGRQFSNSRSEMNVSTLELGDSALYLCASSLSVRGLADTQYFGPGTRLTVL.

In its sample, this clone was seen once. The CDR3 nucleotides are TGTGCCAGCAGCCAAGAATTCGCGGGCTATAACAATGAGCAGTTCTTC. It specifies CASSQEFAGYNNEQFF. The chain uses TRBV4-2 and TRBJ2-1; D possibly corresponds to TRBD2 (5 bases). Germline V gives CDR1 LGHNA, CDR2 YNFKEQ. The V end lost 0 bases, the J end lost 5 bases, and 14 bases lay between the germline ends. The CDR3 totals 16 residues.

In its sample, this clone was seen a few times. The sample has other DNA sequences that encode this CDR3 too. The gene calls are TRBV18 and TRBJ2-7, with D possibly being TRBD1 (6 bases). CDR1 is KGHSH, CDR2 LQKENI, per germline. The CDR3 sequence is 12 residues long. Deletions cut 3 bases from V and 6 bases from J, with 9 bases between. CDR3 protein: CASSPDRSEQYF. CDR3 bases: TGTGCCAGCTCACCTGACAGGTCCGAGCAGTACTTC.

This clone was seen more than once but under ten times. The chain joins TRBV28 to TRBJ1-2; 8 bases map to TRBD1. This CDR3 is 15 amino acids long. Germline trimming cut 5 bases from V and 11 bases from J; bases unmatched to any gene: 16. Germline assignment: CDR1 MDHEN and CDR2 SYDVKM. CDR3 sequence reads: CASSSMQGAGVLYTF. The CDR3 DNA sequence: TGTGCCAGCAGTAGCATGCAGGGGGCCGGTGTATTGTACACCTTC.

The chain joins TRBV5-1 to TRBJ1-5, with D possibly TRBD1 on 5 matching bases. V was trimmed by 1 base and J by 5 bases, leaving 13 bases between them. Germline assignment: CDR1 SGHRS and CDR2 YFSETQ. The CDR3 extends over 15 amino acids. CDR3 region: CASSLKTGGDQPQHF. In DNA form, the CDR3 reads TGCGCCAGCAGCTTGAAAACAGGAGGGGATCAGCCCCAGCATTTT.

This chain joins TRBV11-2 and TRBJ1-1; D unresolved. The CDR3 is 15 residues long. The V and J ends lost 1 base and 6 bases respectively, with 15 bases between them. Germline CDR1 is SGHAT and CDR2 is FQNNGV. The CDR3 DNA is TGTGCCAGCAGCTTAGCCGCCGGGAACCGAGCTGAAGCTTTCTTT. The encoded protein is CASSLAAGNRAEAFF.

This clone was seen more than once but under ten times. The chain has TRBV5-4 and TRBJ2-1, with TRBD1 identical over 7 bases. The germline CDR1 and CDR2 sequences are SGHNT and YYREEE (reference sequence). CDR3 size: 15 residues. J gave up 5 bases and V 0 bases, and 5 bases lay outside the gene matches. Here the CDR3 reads CASSLVGQVNNEQFF. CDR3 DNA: TGTGCCAGCAGCTTGGTAGGACAGGTTAACAATGAGCAGTTCTTC.